This T cell receptor (beta chain) comes out of a study of shared clonotypes between healthy human individuals. Study observations and caveats: Depth was large, yet rarefaction showed that sorted-subset sequencing was incomplete. Roughly 5% of naive CD4 clonotypes were common to a few donors. The generation probabilities recorded for non-shared clonotypes fell below those of clonotypes shared by all four donors. How much donors shared clonotypes was expected to be affected by sequencing depth.

To note about this clone: Its antigen is undetermined.

Clones were sequenced by immunoSEQ multiplex PCR, and TCRdb holds only the in-frame ones, with some missing. The sample has hundreds of thousands of clones; less than 85% are singletons. Trimming took off 0 bases at V and 6 bases at J, with 11 bases between the two ends. The CDR3 covers 15 residues. Germline CDR1 reads MNHNS; CDR2 reads SASEGT. The rearrangement links TRBV6-1 to TRBJ2-2, with D perhaps TRBD1 (5 bases). The sequenced sample consisted of memory CD4+ T cells sorted from blood. The subset is: CD45RA-negative fraction. This receptor was taken from a woman in her twenties or thirties in good health. The DNA of the CDR3 is TGTGCCAGCAGTGAAGCGGGCGTAGGGGCCGGGGAGCTGTTTTTT. This codes for CASSEAGVGAGELFF.